This entry lists 24 T cell receptor beta chains sequenced from one sample in a study of T cell responses to AZD1222 COVID-19 vaccine (dated by TCRdb to about 2021). The library was produced with the immunoSEQ multiplex PCR assay. This is the immuneACCESS table as TCRdb keeps it, with only in-frame sequences that have V and J called. A part of the clones is gone; compared with another copy, unresolved V genes explain less than half, and the rest is unexplained. For this sample the table gives over 100,000 clones, of which approximately 90% were detected only once. The ten most abundant clones make up 2% to 2.5% of the sample. This sample's time point label indicates: baseline before first vaccination. The sample consisted of peripheral blood, taken on day 0 of AZD1222 vaccination. The origin of the receptors is an adult in good health.

J is TRBJ2-1 and V is TRBV10-1; 9 bases match TRBD2. The CDR3 is 13 residues long. Losses at the gene ends were 3 bases for V and 7 bases for J; bases not matched to a gene: 1. CDR1 is WNHNN and CDR2 is SYGVQD in the germline V gene (reference sequence). For the CDR3, the DNA is TGCGCCAGCAGTGAAAGCGGGAGGAATGAGCAGTTCTTC. It translates to CASSESGRNEQFF.

Comment on this clone: The sample has other DNA sequences that encode this CDR3 too. V usage is TRBV28 and J usage is TRBJ1-2, with D perhaps matching TRBD1 (5 bases). This CDR3 spans 12 amino acids. The germline CDR1 and CDR2 sequences are MDHEN and SYDVKM. V was cut by 7 bases and J by 5 bases, with 11 bases left in between. CDR3 sequence reads: CASTPGGYGYTF. The CDR3 DNA reads as TGTGCCAGCACCCCTGGGGGGTATGGCTACACCTTC.

The chain couples TRBV24-1 to TRBJ2-7; possible D gene TRBD1, 5 bases. The CDR3 is 13 residues long. Germline V gives CDR1 KGHDR, CDR2 SFDVKD. Trimming removed 5 bases at V and 2 bases at J, with 9 bases between. The CDR3 here is CATSAGKPYEQYF. The CDR3 DNA reads TGTGCCACCAGTGCAGGGAAGCCCTACGAGCAGTACTTC.

This chain connects TRBV5-6 to TRBJ2-7; D is possibly TRBD2 (6 bases). The CDR3 totals 16 residues. Per the germline V gene, CDR1 is SGHDT and CDR2 is YYEEEE. Trimming left V 1 base short and J 3 bases short, with 17 bases between. CDR3 loop: CASSLPSGRRDYEQYF. The DNA of the CDR3 is TGTGCCAGCAGCTTGCCGTCGGGGCGGCGGGACTACGAGCAGTACTTC.

This chain uses TRBV12-5 with TRBJ1-3, with D perhaps TRBD1 (5 bases). V lost 1 base to trimming and J lost 0 bases, with 13 bases between them. Germline V gene lookup returns CDR1 LGHNT and CDR2 FRNRAP. This CDR3 is 17 amino acids long. CDR3 loop: CASGLAGPTVSGNTIYF. In DNA, the CDR3 is TGTGCTAGTGGTTTGGCAGGGCCAACCGTCTCTGGAAACACCATATATTTT. Filled out from reference TRBV12-5 and TRBJ1-3, the complete variable domain reads DARVTQTPRHKVTEMGQEVTMRCQPILGHNTVFWYRQTMMQGLELLAYFRNRAPLDDSGMPKDRFSAEMPDATLATLKIQPSEPRDSAVYFCASGLAGPTVSGNTIYFGEGSWLTVV.

The chain joins TRBV28 to TRBJ2-3; TRBD2 aligns across 7 bases. Germline V CDR1 and CDR2: MDHEN, SYDVKM. This CDR3 is 16 amino acids long. V dropped 1 base and J dropped 1; count of bases not matched to a gene: 5. In nucleotides, the CDR3 is TGTGCCAGCAGTTTATCGTTACTAGCGCGCACAGATACGCAGTATTTT. Encoded protein: CASSLSLLARTDTQYF.

This chain joins TRBV15 and TRBJ2-1, with 8 bases aligning to TRBD2. The CDR3 length is 15 residues. CDR1 LNHNV and CDR2 YYDKDF come from the germline V gene (reference sequence). The junction had 3 bases not matched to a gene; V was cut back by 1 base and J by 4 bases. CDR3 bases: TGTGCCACCAGCAGAGGACTAGCGAGATACAATGAGCAGTTCTTC. Translating it yields CATSRGLARYNEQFF.

The rearrangement joins TRBV15 to TRBJ2-1, with 15 bases identical to TRBD2. CDR3 length: 15 amino acids. With V trimmed by 5 bases and J by 8 bases, 4 bases remained unmatched. Germline lookup yields CDR1 LNHNV and CDR2 YYDKDF (reference sequence). The CDR3 sequence is CATSVRTSGRDEQFF. The CDR3 DNA sequence: TGTGCCACCAGCGTAAGGACTAGCGGGAGGGATGAGCAGTTCTTC.

CDR3 DNA: TGTGCCAGCAGTCCCCCCCGACAGGGGGCCGGTGGGACGCAGTATTTT. Amino acid sequence: CASSPPRQGAGGTQYF. The chain links TRBV28 to TRBJ2-3; TRBD1 matches 10 bases. Looked up from germline, CDR1 is MDHEN and CDR2 is SYDVKM. With 5 bases clipped from V and 9 bases from J, the junction kept 14 bases outside the gene matches. The CDR3 sequence is 16 residues long.

The chain joins TRBV19 to TRBJ1-1; 8 nucleotides agree with TRBD1. Germline CDR1 is LNHDA and CDR2 is SQIVND (reference sequence). CDR3 length: 15 residues. The junction had 12 bases not matched to a gene; V was cut back by 10 bases and J by 2 bases. CDR3 sequence reads: CATTTGQGQNTEAFF. The DNA of the CDR3 is TGTGCCACCACAACCGGACAGGGCCAAAACACTGAAGCTTTCTTT. Full variable domain (missing parts from reference TRBV19 and TRBJ1-1): DGGITQSPKYLFRKEGQNVTLSCEQNLNHDAMYWYRQDPGQGLRLIYYSQIVNDFQKGDIAEGYSVSREKKESFPLTVTSAQKNPTAFYLCATTTGQGQNTEAFFGQGTRLTVV.

The V call is TRBV2, the J call TRBJ2-5; TRBD2 might be the D (6 bases). The germline gives CDR1 SNHLY, CDR2 FYNNEI. V lost 4 bases, J lost 2 bases, and 14 bases lay in between. The CDR3 extends over 15 amino acids. CDR3 in DNA: TGTGCCAGCAGTGGCCTGCGGGATATACAAGAGACCCAGTACTTC. Its protein product is CASSGLRDIQETQYF. The full variable domain, rest sourced from reference TRBV2 and TRBJ2-5, is EPEVTQTPSHQVTQMGQEVILRCVPISNHLYFYWYRQILGQKVEFLVSFYNNEISEKSEIFDDQFSVERPDGSNFTLKIRSTKLEDSAMYFCASSGLRDIQETQYFGPGTRLLVL.

The genes are TRBV3-1 (or the pseudogene TRBV3-2) and TRBJ2-5, with 7 bases lining up with TRBD2. The CDR3 length is 16 residues. From germline, CDR1 is LGHDT and CDR2 YNNKEL (reference sequence). After removal of 1 base from V and 4 bases from J, the junction contained 9 bases not matched to a gene. The CDR3 sequence is CASSQGPSGGGETQYF. CDR3 DNA: TGTGCCAGCAGCCAAGGGCCTAGCGGTGGGGGAGAGACCCAGTACTTC.

CDR3 sequence: CASSLGYGDTTNEKLFF. DNA of the CDR3: TGTGCCAGCAGCTTAGGATATGGGGATACAACTAATGAAAAACTGTTTTTT. V and J are TRBV5-6 and TRBJ1-4; no firm D call. This CDR3 region has 17 residues. Trimming took 2 bases from V and 0 from J, leaving 14 bases between them. The V gene's germline CDR1 is SGHDT and CDR2 YYEEEE.

The gene calls are TRBV6-6 and TRBJ1-1; D call uncertain. Germline CDR1 is MNHNY and CDR2 is SVGAGI (reference sequence). The CDR3 consists of 12 residues. The V end lost 7 bases, the J end lost 4 bases, and 10 bases lay between the germline ends. The CDR3 is CASTPSPTEAFF. The CDR3 region has the DNA TGTGCCAGCACCCCCAGCCCCACTGAAGCTTTCTTT.

The rearrangement joins TRBV11-2 to TRBJ2-1; a weak D match, TRBD2 (6 bases). The germline V gene has CDR1 SGHAT and CDR2 FQNNGV. This CDR3 comprises 17 residues. Trimming took off 2 bases at V and 4 bases at J, with 18 bases between the two ends. In nucleotides, the CDR3 is TGTGCCAGCAGCTTACGGTGGGGGGATGAATCATACAATGAGCAGTTCTTC. This encodes CASSLRWGDESYNEQFF.

Worth noting for this clone: Other DNA sequences in this specimen translate into the identical CDR3. This rearrangement joins TRBV28 to TRBJ1-2; D call uncertain. V lost 2 bases, J lost 0 bases, and 7 bases lay in between. The V gene's germline CDR1 is MDHEN and CDR2 SYDVKM. CDR3 length equals 14 residues. CDR3 nucleotides: TGTGCCAGCAGTTTAGGCCGAACTAACTATGGCTACACCTTC. It yields the protein CASSLGRTNYGYTF.

This chain joins TRBV28 and TRBJ2-7; 10 bases match TRBD1. The CDR3 loop spans 16 amino acids. Trimming at V came to 5 bases and at J to 4 bases, leaving 11 bases not matched to a gene. Looked up from germline, CDR1 is MDHEN and CDR2 is SYDVKM. The CDR3 spells CASSRDRGLLGYEQYF. As DNA, the CDR3 is TGTGCCAGCAGTCGAGACAGGGGGCTACTCGGGTACGAGCAGTACTTC.

The gene calls are TRBV7-2 and TRBJ2-1, with D possibly TRBD2 on 6 matching bases. This CDR3 spans 16 amino acids. Germline V CDR1 and CDR2: SGHTA, FQGNSA. The germline V and J ends were trimmed by 5 bases and 4 bases, with 18 bases remaining between them. CDR3 loop: CASSTPSGLAYNEQFF. CDR3 nucleotides: TGTGCCAGCAGCACTCCCTCGGGGCTAGCGTACAATGAGCAGTTCTTC.

The chain has TRBV6-5 and TRBJ1-5, with D hard to call. This CDR3 is built from 13 residues. Trimming shortened V by 6 bases and J by 3 bases, and 9 bases separated the two germline ends. Germline CDR1 reads MNHEY; CDR2 reads SVGAGI. In DNA, the CDR3 is TGTGCCAGCAGCCACAATTCCAATCAGCCCCAGCATTTT. Translated, it gives CASSHNSNQPQHF.

The chain links TRBV5-1 to TRBJ1-2, with D unclear. CDR3 length: 15 amino acids. From germline, CDR1 is SGHRS and CDR2 YFSETQ. Trimming pared 4 bases from V and 4 bases from J, leaving 17 bases between. Here the CDR3 DNA reads TGCGCCAGCAGCACGGTGGAAGGGCAGGCCTATGGCTACACCTTC. Protein sequence: CASSTVEGQAYGYTF.

J is TRBJ2-2 and V is TRBV3-1 (or the pseudogene TRBV3-2); perhaps TRBD2 as D (6 bases). Germline CDR1 LGHDT, CDR2 YNNKEL (reference sequence). The CDR3 length is 16 residues. V lost 4 bases, J lost 4 bases, and 16 bases lay in between. The DNA for the CDR3 is TGTGCCAGCAGCCCGGGGGACCGACCGGCCACCGGGGAGCTGTTTTTT. Protein sequence: CASSPGDRPATGELFF.

V gene TRBV3-1 (or the pseudogene TRBV3-2) combines with J gene TRBJ2-1; the D gene is possibly TRBD1 (5 bases). From germline, CDR1 is LGHDT and CDR2 YNNKEL (reference sequence). This CDR3 spans 12 amino acids. Between the trimmed V and J ends, which lost 1 base and 9 bases, there was a span of 7 bases. Here the CDR3 reads CASSQGGREQFF. DNA for the CDR3: TGTGCCAGCAGCCAAGGGGGCCGTGAGCAGTTCTTC.

V and J are TRBV6-6 and TRBJ2-5; the D gene is possibly TRBD1 (5 bases). From germline, CDR1 is MNHNY and CDR2 SVGAGI (reference sequence). The CDR3 runs 11 residues. Trimming shortened V by 11 bases and J by 4 bases, and 11 bases separated the two germline ends. The CDR3 spells CAVRVRETQYF. The CDR3, as DNA: TGTGCCGTCAGGGTTAGAGAGACCCAGTACTTC.

V gene TRBV28 combines with J gene TRBJ2-7, with D hard to call. Germline V gene data show CDR1 as MDHEN and CDR2 as SYDVKM. V lost 4 bases to trimming and J lost 3 bases, with 10 bases between them. The CDR3 consists of 13 residues. The CDR3 reads CASSSFSRYEQYF. As DNA, the CDR3 is TGTGCCAGCAGTTCCTTTAGCCGCTACGAGCAGTACTTC.